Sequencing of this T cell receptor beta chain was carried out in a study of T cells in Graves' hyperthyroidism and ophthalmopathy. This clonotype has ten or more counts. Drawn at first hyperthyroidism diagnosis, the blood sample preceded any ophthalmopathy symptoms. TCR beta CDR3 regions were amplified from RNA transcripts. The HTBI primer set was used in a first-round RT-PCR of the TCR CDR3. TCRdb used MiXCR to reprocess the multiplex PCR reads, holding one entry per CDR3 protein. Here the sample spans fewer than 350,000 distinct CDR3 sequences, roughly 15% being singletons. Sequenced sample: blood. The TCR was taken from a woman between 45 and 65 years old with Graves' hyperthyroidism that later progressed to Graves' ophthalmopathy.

The CDR3: CASSLWGSSTDTQYF. The CDR3 DNA is TGCGCCAGCAGCTTGTGGGGTTCTAGCACAGATACGCAGTATTTT. The chain couples TRBV5-1 to TRBJ2-3, with D uncertain. The germline V gene encodes CDR1 SGHRS and CDR2 YFSETQ. The V gene lost 1 base and the J gene lost 0 bases, with 9 bases spanning the gap. This CDR3 contains 15 residues.